This record concerns one TCR beta chain sequence. Its specificity is not known. This entry is derived from a study of monozygotic twins with inflammatory bowel disease. Study findings and constraints: Perhaps reflecting limited power, concordant and discordant twins did not differ in repertoire similarity.

From germline, CDR1 is MNHEY and CDR2 SVGAGI. This CDR3 has 12 amino acids. Two nested PCRs, of 16 and 9 cycles, processed TCRalpha and TCRbeta cDNA. TCRdb re-called the 5' RACE reads and shows each CDR3 protein once, DNA omitted. The repertoire table contains 300,000 to 400,000 distinct CDR3 sequences. From whole blood, total RNA was isolated without any sorting of T cells. The chain couples TRBV6-5 to TRBJ2-7; there is no DNA to check the TCRdb D call of TRBD1. The sequencing sample was made of blood. The TCR originated in a human donor with ulcerative colitis or Crohn's disease, or a healthy co-twin of an affected twin (not recorded which). CDR3 in amino acids: CASSRGLGEQYF.